This TCR beta chain appears in the sequencing data of a study of blood T cell repertoires in COVID-19. Here immunoSEQ multiplex PCR was the method, and the copy in TCRdb shows in-frame clones only, minus some. Altogether around 140,000 clones are present, approximately 80% being singletons, with the ten largest covering around 3.9%. There are 16 residues in the CDR3. Germline loops: CDR1 LGHDT, CDR2 YNNKEL (reference sequence). Deletions cut 3 bases from V and 1 base from J, with 12 bases between. Sequenced input: PBMCs or T cells enriched from blood (not recorded which). This receptor was obtained from a man in his fifties or sixties in a cohort exposed to, infected with or recovered from COVID-19 (not recorded which). The J gene is TRBJ2-2, the V gene TRBV3-1 (or the pseudogene TRBV3-2); perhaps TRBD2 as D (5 bases). The DNA of the CDR3 is TGTGCCAGCAGCCAGGAGGTGGGTAGGAACACCGGGGAGCTGTTTTTT. This gives the protein CASSQEVGRNTGELFF.